This T cell receptor (beta chain) was profiled in a study of yellow fever vaccine responses in identical twins. Overall study results and limits: Twins' vaccine T cell response reportedly gave the appearance of partial convergence and partial personalization.

TCRdb independently ran MiXCR on the RT-PCR reads; one entry per CDR3 protein. The profile shows more than 11,000 distinct CDR3 sequences, 70% to 85% of them singletons. This clonotype was seen a handful of times. Antigen specificity is unknown. This CDR3 comprises 14 residues. In germline, CDR1 is MDHEN, CDR2 SYDVKM. Trimming took 6 bases from V and 5 from J, leaving 14 bases between them. Sequencing used T cells from blood (PBMCs), unsorted or a sorted subset (not recorded which), obtained before or after yellow fever vaccination (not recorded which). The TCR was taken from a woman aged 18-30 years who received the yellow fever vaccine. This rearrangement joins TRBV28 to TRBJ2-1; D is perhaps TRBD2 (6 bases). CDR3 loop: CASRASAINNEQFF. Here the CDR3 DNA reads TGTGCCAGCAGGGCTAGCGCGATAAACAATGAGCAGTTCTTC.